This TCR beta chain originates from a study of neurological immune-mediated disorders. For the study at large: Relapsing-remitting disease was seen in about nine tenths of the roughly 34 multiple sclerosis patients, and secondary progressive disease was seen in 3. Study conclusions and caveats: There was no clinical or MRI feature that was associated with the multiple sclerosis repertoire cluster.

TCRdb reprocessed the 5' RACE reads with MiXCR, giving one entry per CDR3 protein. Of about 120,000 distinct CDR3 sequences in the sample, approximately 3.2% are singletons; the top ten hold 1% to 1.5%. The CDR3 covers 19 residues. V dropped 3 bases and J dropped 0; count of bases not matched to a gene: 11. Germline CDR1 reads SSHAT; CDR2 reads FNYEAQ (reference sequence). This clonotype was counted only a few times. Its antigen is still unknown. The receptor's source is a woman in her twenties or thirties with multiple sclerosis. V gene TRBV7-7 combines with J gene TRBJ2-1; 10 bases are a match to TRBD2. What was sequenced was PBMCs. This CDR3 reads CASSLGPDSGRHSYNEQFF. The DNA of the CDR3 is TGTGCCAGCAGCTTGGGCCCCGATAGCGGGAGGCACTCCTACAATGAGCAGTTCTTC.